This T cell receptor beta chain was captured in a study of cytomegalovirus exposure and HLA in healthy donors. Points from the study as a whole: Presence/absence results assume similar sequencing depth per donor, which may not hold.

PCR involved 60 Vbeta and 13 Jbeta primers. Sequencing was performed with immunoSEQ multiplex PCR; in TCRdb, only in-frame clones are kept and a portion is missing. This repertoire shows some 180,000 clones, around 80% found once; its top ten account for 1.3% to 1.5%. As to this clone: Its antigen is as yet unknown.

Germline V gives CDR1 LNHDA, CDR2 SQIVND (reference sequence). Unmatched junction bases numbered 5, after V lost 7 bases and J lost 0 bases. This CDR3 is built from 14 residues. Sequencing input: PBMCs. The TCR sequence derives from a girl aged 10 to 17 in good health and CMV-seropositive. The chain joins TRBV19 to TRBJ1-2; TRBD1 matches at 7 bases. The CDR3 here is CASIAGTANYGYTF. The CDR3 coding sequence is TGTGCCAGTATTGCCGGGACAGCTAACTATGGCTACACCTTC.